What follows describes a single T cell receptor beta chain. This sample is drawn from a study of siplizumab effects on memory and regulatory T cells. Profiled with immunoSEQ multiplex PCR; TCRdb holds only in-frame clones, not every one. This table has some 75,000 clones, 93% appearing once. Per germline, CDR1 DFQATT and CDR2 SNEGSKA (reference sequence). This CDR3 region has 10 residues. This sequence originates from a human donor in good health. The chain has TRBV20-1 and TRBJ2-7; D may be TRBD2 (5 bases). What was sequenced was CD8+ T cells sorted from blood. CDR3 in amino acids: CTGKHIEQYF. DNA of the CDR3: TGCACCGGGAAGCACATCGAGCAGTACTTC.